The 18 T cell receptor beta chains below all came from one sample that was sequenced in a study of beta chain features in type 1 diabetes. Their antigens are not known. Broader study findings: Within each of all four CD4+ subsets, Type 1 diabetes patients had TCRB CDR3s that were moderately but significantly shorter.

Of the isolated RNA, all was reverse transcribed, and so the sequenced material was expressed TCRB transcripts. Method: immunoSEQ multiplex PCR; TCRdb's copy keeps in-frame clones and lacks some. The sample shows roughly 300,000 clones, 9.3% of them seen only once. Sequencing used central memory CD4+ T cells from blood. The origin of the receptors is a man aged 25 to 40 with type 1 diabetes.

This clone was counted between two and nine times. V and J are TRBV6-5 and TRBJ1-1; D gene uncertain. Deletions cut 8 bases from V and 2 bases from J, with 9 bases between. CDR1 MNHEY and CDR2 SVGAGI come from the germline V gene. This CDR3 has 12 amino acids. The CDR3 DNA is TGTGCCAGCTGGCGGCACAACACTGAAGCTTTCTTT. Protein: CASWRHNTEAFF.

This clone was counted only a few times. The chain recombines TRBV6-1 with TRBJ2-6; 9 positions agree with TRBD1. V was clipped by 6 bases and J by 9 bases; unmatched bases: 3. Germline V gene data show CDR1 as MNHNS and CDR2 as SASEGT. This CDR3 comprises 13 residues. CDR3 in DNA: TGTGCCAGCAGGGGACAGGGTATCAACGTCCTGACTTTC. Protein product: CASRGQGINVLTF.

The chain links TRBV20-1 to TRBJ1-4; D ambiguous. Germline V lookup: CDR1 DFQATT, CDR2 SNEGSKA (reference sequence). The CDR3 has 11 residues. V gave up 6 bases and J gave up 3 bases, with 5 bases separating them. CDR3 in DNA: TGCAGTGCGCGCGCTAATGAAAAACTGTTTTTT. It encodes CSARANEKLFF.

The rearrangement links TRBV6-1 to TRBJ1-2; D may be TRBD1 (6 bases). V was clipped by 4 bases and J by 0 bases, with 15 bases between them. The CDR3 totals 16 residues. Germline V gene lookup returns CDR1 MNHNS and CDR2 SASEGT. The CDR3 bases are TGTGCCAGCAGTGGGCTAACAGGGAGTCCTAACTATGGCTACACCTTC. Amino acid sequence: CASSGLTGSPNYGYTF.

This clone was observed a handful of times. V is TRBV5-1 and J is TRBJ1-6, with D perhaps matching TRBD1 (5 bases). This CDR3 is 14 amino acids long. V dropped 0 bases and J dropped 9 bases, with 10 bases sitting between them. CDR1 is SGHRS and CDR2 is YFSETQ in the germline V gene. The CDR3 region has the DNA TGCGCCAGCAGCTTGGCAGGGAGTGGTTCACCCCTCCACTTT. Translated, it gives CASSLAGSGSPLHF.

The chain uses TRBV27 and TRBJ1-3; the D gene is possibly TRBD1 (6 bases). The CDR3 extends over 15 amino acids. Trimming took off 5 bases at V and 0 bases at J, with 11 bases between the two ends. Germline CDR1 is MNHEY and CDR2 is SMNVEV (reference sequence). The CDR3 region is CASSKNRDSGNTIYF. CDR3 nucleotide sequence: TGTGCCAGCAGTAAAAACAGGGACTCTGGAAACACCATATATTTT.

The sample holds a few counts of this clone. The sample carries other DNA sequences with the same CDR3. The rearrangement joins TRBV5-1 to TRBJ1-2; maybe TRBD1 (6 bases). From germline, CDR1 is SGHRS and CDR2 YFSETQ. The CDR3 sequence is 14 residues long. The V and J ends lost 0 bases and 4 bases respectively, with 10 bases between them. The CDR3 here is CASSLVQGGYGYTF. The CDR3, as DNA: TGCGCCAGCAGCTTGGTACAGGGAGGCTATGGCTACACCTTC. The whole variable domain, remainder taken from reference TRBV5-1 and TRBJ1-2, is KAGVTQTPRYLIKTRGQQVTLSCSPISGHRSVSWYQQTPGQGLQFLFEYFSETQRNKGNFPGRFSGRQFSNSRSEMNVSTLELGDSALYLCASSLVQGGYGYTFGSGTRLTVV.

This clone was seen at least ten times. This chain connects TRBV7-2 to TRBJ1-1, with 7 bases lining up with TRBD1. The CDR3 sequence is 14 residues long. V trimming: 3 bases; J trimming: 3 bases; junction bases outside the gene matches: 4. The germline CDR1 and CDR2 sequences are SGHTA and FQGNSA. This chain's CDR3 is CASSFTGADTEAFF. In DNA form, the CDR3 reads TGTGCCAGCAGCTTTACAGGGGCCGACACTGAAGCTTTCTTT.

V gene TRBV7-8 combines with J gene TRBJ1-2; 7 bases fit TRBD1. CDR1 and CDR2 (germline): SGHVS, FQNEAQ. Losses at the gene ends were 3 bases for V and 10 bases for J; bases not matched to a gene: 8. The CDR3 length is 13 residues. CDR3: CASSFAKQGSYTF. In nucleotides, the CDR3 is TGTGCCAGCAGCTTCGCGAAACAGGGGTCCTACACCTTC.

This clone was counted only a few times. The gene calls are TRBV7-7 and TRBJ1-1; the match to TRBD1 covers 10 bases. The germline CDR1 and CDR2 sequences are SSHAT and FNYEAQ (reference sequence). The trim removed 3 bases at V and 3 bases at J, leaving 4 bases unmatched. The CDR3 has 15 amino acids. The CDR3 protein is CASSLTGGGYTEAFF. The CDR3 nucleotides are TGTGCCAGCAGCTTGACAGGGGGCGGGTACACTGAAGCTTTCTTT.

CDR3 sequence reads: CASSERGLNTEAFF. In nucleotides, the CDR3 is TGTGCCAGCAGTGAAAGGGGTTTGAACACTGAAGCTTTCTTT. This chain uses TRBV6-1 with TRBJ1-1; D might be TRBD1 (5 bases). The V and J ends lost 2 bases and 0 bases respectively, with 7 bases between them. The germline CDR1 and CDR2 sequences are MNHNS and SASEGT. CDR3 length: 14 residues.

This rearrangement joins TRBV7-9 to TRBJ1-5; D gene uncertain. Trimming removed 1 base from V and 2 bases from J, with 9 bases in between. Germline V gene data show CDR1 as SEHNR and CDR2 as FQNEAQ (reference sequence). CDR3 size: 15 residues. The CDR3 region is CASSLVGDGNQPQHF. The DNA for the CDR3 is TGTGCCAGCAGCTTAGTGGGTGATGGCAATCAGCCCCAGCATTTT.

There are a few counts of this clone. The chain uses TRBV9 and TRBJ1-6; no clear D gene. Trimming removed 4 bases at V and 5 bases at J, with 7 bases between. CDR1 and CDR2 (germline): SGDLS, YYNGEE. The CDR3 consists of 13 residues. Here the CDR3 reads CASSLQNNSPLHF. The DNA for the CDR3 is TGTGCCAGCAGCCTACAAAATAATTCACCCCTCCACTTT.

This clone was seen at least ten times. Here the CDR3 reads CASSSGLLAGSDTQYF. CDR3 bases: TGTGCCAGCAGTTCGGGGCTACTAGCGGGGTCAGATACGCAGTATTTT. This chain connects TRBV6-5 to TRBJ2-3; 10 bases align to TRBD2. Per germline, CDR1 MNHEY and CDR2 SVGAGI. V shed 4 bases and J 4 bases; nucleotides not matched to a gene: 8. This CDR3 is built from 16 residues.

The table lists this clone with a few counts. The chain links TRBV15 to TRBJ2-1; 11 bases line up with TRBD1. This CDR3 is 17 amino acids long. Trimming removed 2 bases from V and 3 bases from J; junction bases left unmatched: 6. The germline V gene has CDR1 LNHNV and CDR2 YYDKDF (reference sequence). The CDR3 sequence: CATSRTVGTGGYNEQFF. The CDR3 DNA follows: TGTGCCACCAGCAGAACTGTTGGGACAGGGGGCTACAATGAGCAGTTCTTC.

The rearrangement uses TRBV6-4 and TRBJ2-3; tentatively, D is TRBD2 (5 bases). Germline loops: CDR1 MRHNA, CDR2 SNTAGT. This CDR3 contains 14 residues. V gave up 6 bases and J gave up 0 bases, with 10 bases separating them. The DNA for the CDR3 is TGTGCCAGCAGGGCGGGCGCTAGCACAGATACGCAGTATTTT. Translated: CASRAGASTDTQYF.

This clone was seen a handful of times. V gene TRBV2 combines with J gene TRBJ1-2; no definite D call. The CDR3 sequence is 14 residues long. CDR1 is SNHLY and CDR2 is FYNNEI in the germline V gene. V lost 4 bases to trimming and J lost 8 bases, with 17 bases between them. This CDR3 is CASSAQTVREGYTF. Here the CDR3 DNA reads TGTGCCAGCAGTGCACAGACGGTCCGGGAGGGCTACACCTTC.

This clone came up a few times. The V call is TRBV14, the J call TRBJ1-1; the D gene is possibly TRBD1 (5 bases). CDR3 size: 15 residues. Germline V gene sequence: CDR1 SGHDN, CDR2 FVKESK. V was pared by 5 bases and J by 4 bases, with 17 bases between. The CDR3 sequence: CASSDNRGYITEAFF. The CDR3 DNA reads as TGTGCCAGCAGCGATAATAGGGGCTATATCACTGAAGCTTTCTTT.